What follows are 18 T cell receptor beta chains derived from one specimen sequenced in a study of post-analysis software for immune sequencing data. The study, taken as a whole, reports: Roughly five TRBV segments occurring more often in patients than controls included TRBV5-6, TRBV5-1 and TRBV20-1.

Libraries were made from TCR beta cDNA, and they carried unique molecular identifiers. TCRdb reprocessed the PCR reads with MiXCR, giving one entry per CDR3 protein. The sample yields about 540,000 distinct CDR3 sequences, around 34% seen once. These receptors lack a known antigen. The sample comprised blood. Receptor source: a girl aged 2 to 17 with multiple sclerosis.

The chain couples TRBV7-9 to TRBJ1-5; D may be TRBD1 (6 bases). This CDR3 spans 15 amino acids. Germline V gene sequence: CDR1 SEHNR, CDR2 FQNEAQ (reference sequence). V shed 4 bases and J shed 5 bases, with 15 bases lying between them. The CDR3 DNA reads TGTGCCAGCAGCTCCACCGAGGAGGGGGATCAGCCCCAGCATTTT. It is translated as CASSSTEEGDQPQHF.

The chain has TRBV18 and TRBJ2-7; D unclear. The CDR3 is 15 residues long. V was trimmed by 3 bases and J by 4 bases, leaving 16 bases between them. CDR1 and CDR2 from the germline V gene are KGHSH and LQKENI. The CDR3 sequence is CASSPPDQKGYEQYF. DNA of the CDR3: TGTGCCAGCTCACCTCCGGACCAAAAGGGTTACGAGCAGTACTTC.

This clonotype was observed a handful of times. This chain links TRBV20-1 with TRBJ2-5, with D perhaps TRBD1 or TRBD2 (5 bases each). Germline values: CDR1 DFQATT, CDR2 SNEGSKA (reference sequence). The CDR3 totals 13 residues. Deletions cut 3 bases from V and 1 base from J, with 9 bases between. Written as DNA, the CDR3 is TGCAGTGCTAGCGGGGCGCGCCAAGAGACCCAGTACTTC. It is translated as CSASGARQETQYF.

The chain is built from TRBV7-9 and TRBJ1-1; a weak D match, TRBD1 (5 bases). The CDR3 length is 15 residues. V shed 1 base and J shed 2 bases, with 11 bases lying between them. The V gene's germline CDR1 is SEHNR and CDR2 FQNEAQ (reference sequence). CDR3 region: CASSLVPTANTEAFF. DNA of the CDR3: TGTGCCAGCAGCTTAGTGCCGACAGCTAACACTGAAGCTTTCTTT.

The chain recombines TRBV19 with TRBJ2-4; 8 bases align to TRBD1. Germline CDR1 is LNHDA and CDR2 is SQIVND (reference sequence). There are 16 residues in the CDR3. V lost 6 bases and J lost 1; bases outside the gene matches: 8. This CDR3 reads CASSPTGVGAKNIQYF. The CDR3 nucleotides are TGTGCCAGTAGCCCGACAGGGGTAGGGGCCAAAAACATTCAGTACTTC. The full variable domain, in which reference TRBV19 and TRBJ2-4 provide the parts outside the CDR3, is DGGITQSPKYLFRKEGQNVTLSCEQNLNHDAMYWYRQDPGQGLRLIYYSQIVNDFQKGDIAEGYSVSREKKESFPLTVTSAQKNPTAFYLCASSPTGVGAKNIQYFGAGTRLSVL.

J is TRBJ1-2 and V is TRBV20-1; tentatively, D is TRBD1 (6 bases). Trimming left V 1 base short and J 8 bases short, with 17 bases between. The CDR3 length is 14 residues. Germline V lookup: CDR1 DFQATT, CDR2 SNEGSKA (reference sequence). CDR3 in DNA: TGCAGTGCTAGAGTGGAGTCGGGGGCGATCGGCTACACCTTC. It codes for CSARVESGAIGYTF.

This chain joins TRBV20-1 and TRBJ2-5; 7 bases agree with TRBD2. CDR3 size: 14 residues. Trimming at V came to 4 bases and at J to 4 bases, leaving 9 bases not matched to a gene. Germline lookup yields CDR1 DFQATT and CDR2 SNEGSKA (reference sequence). The CDR3 bases are TGCAGTGCTACCAGAGGACTAGTCGGAGAGACCCAGTACTTC. Encoded protein: CSATRGLVGETQYF.

The V call is TRBV3-1, the J call TRBJ1-5; D remains ambiguous. V was pared by 0 bases and J by 7 bases, with 13 bases between. Germline CDR1 is LGHDT and CDR2 is YNNKEL (reference sequence). This CDR3 has 15 residues. This CDR3 is CASSQEMGYDQPQHF. As DNA, the CDR3 is TGTGCCAGCAGCCAAGAAATGGGTTACGACCAGCCCCAGCATTTT.

The chain has TRBV6-5 and TRBJ1-5; tentative D call: TRBD1 (6 bases). V was shortened by 8 bases and J by 0 bases, with 14 bases between the two germline ends. Germline V gene sequence: CDR1 MNHEY, CDR2 SVGAGI. This CDR3 spans 15 amino acids. CDR3 nucleotide sequence: TGTGCCAGCGGACCTCGGACAGTTAGCAATCAGCCCCAGCATTTT. Translating it yields CASGPRTVSNQPQHF.

This clonotype was found a few times. The genes are TRBV4-1 and TRBJ2-1, with a weak D call TRBD2 (6 bases). This CDR3 region has 14 residues. Germline-derived CDR1 and CDR2 are MGHRA and YSYEKL. Trimming stripped 3 bases from V and 9 bases from J, with 15 bases between. This chain's CDR3 is CASSHSGLLIEQFF. The CDR3 nucleotides read TGCGCCAGCAGCCATTCGGGACTCCTGATTGAGCAGTTCTTC.

This rearrangement joins TRBV10-3 to TRBJ2-7, with 9 bases fitting TRBD1. Germline CDR1 is ENHRY and CDR2 is SYGVKD. The CDR3 runs to 14 residues. The trim removed 10 bases at V and 3 bases at J, leaving 10 bases unmatched. As DNA, the CDR3 is TGTGCCACGCATTCCGGGACAGGGTACTACGAGCAGTACTTC. Residues: CATHSGTGYYEQYF.

Concerning this clonotype: An end of the junction does not agree with germline; a read error may underlie this. V and J are TRBV2 and TRBJ2-1; TRBD2 aligns across 14 bases. The CDR3 runs to 15 residues. Germline values: CDR1 SNHLY, CDR2 FYNNEI. The CDR3 region has the DNA TGTGCCAGCAGACCGGGACTAGCGGGGGACAATGAGCAGTTCTTT. Protein sequence: CASRPGLAGDNEQFF.

V and J are TRBV2 and TRBJ2-3; TRBD1 matches 11 bases. V lost 7 bases to trimming and J lost 4 bases; unmatched junction nucleotides: 10. Germline V gives CDR1 SNHLY, CDR2 FYNNEI. This CDR3 has 16 amino acids. The CDR3 here is CASKRRDRGLPDTQYF. The CDR3 DNA sequence: TGTGCCAGCAAACGCCGGGACAGGGGGTTGCCAGATACGCAGTATTTT.

This clonotype was seen more than once but under ten times. The chain employs TRBV6-6 and TRBJ2-4; 8 nucleotides match TRBD1. Near its end, the DNA agrees better with TRBJ2-7, so the J call may be wrong. CDR1 and CDR2 (germline): MNHNY, SVGAGI (reference sequence). This CDR3 is built from 12 residues. The CDR3 loop is CASRAQGVEQYF. As DNA, the CDR3 is TGTGCCAGCAGGGCACAGGGGGTCGAGCAGTACTTC.

The rearrangement links TRBV29-1 to TRBJ2-5; tentatively, D is TRBD1 (6 bases). CDR1 and CDR2 (germline): SQVTM, ANQGSEA. The CDR3 extends over 14 amino acids. The V end lost 0 bases, the J end lost 0 bases, and 8 bases lay between the germline ends. The DNA of the CDR3 is TGCAGCGTTGAAGATACAGGGAACCAAGAGACCCAGTACTTC. As protein: CSVEDTGNQETQYF.

The V and J genes are TRBV7-9 and TRBJ2-3, with D unresolved. Germline CDR1 and CDR2: SEHNR and FQNEAQ (reference sequence). V lost 1 base and J 0 bases, leaving 8 bases between the germline ends. The CDR3 is 15 residues long. CDR3 loop: CASSLVPPSTDTQYF. In DNA form, the CDR3 reads TGTGCCAGCAGCTTAGTACCACCTAGCACAGATACGCAGTATTTT.

The chain has TRBV7-3 and TRBJ2-3, with D tentatively TRBD2 (5 bases). Germline CDR1 reads SGHTA; CDR2 reads FQGTGA. This CDR3 is built from 14 residues. V was trimmed by 1 base and J by 4 bases, leaving 9 bases between them. CDR3 sequence: CASSLRGKADTQYF. CDR3 coding DNA: TGTGCCAGCAGCTTAAGAGGGAAAGCAGATACGCAGTATTTT.

The chain combines TRBV6-5 with TRBJ1-5; 7 bases align to TRBD1. The germline CDR1 and CDR2 sequences are MNHEY and SVGAGI. V dropped 2 bases and J dropped 7; count of bases not matched to a gene: 8. This CDR3 spans 15 amino acids. This CDR3 reads CASSYRQGTGQPQHF. The CDR3 DNA reads as TGTGCCAGCAGTTACCGACAGGGAACGGGCCAGCCCCAGCATTTT.